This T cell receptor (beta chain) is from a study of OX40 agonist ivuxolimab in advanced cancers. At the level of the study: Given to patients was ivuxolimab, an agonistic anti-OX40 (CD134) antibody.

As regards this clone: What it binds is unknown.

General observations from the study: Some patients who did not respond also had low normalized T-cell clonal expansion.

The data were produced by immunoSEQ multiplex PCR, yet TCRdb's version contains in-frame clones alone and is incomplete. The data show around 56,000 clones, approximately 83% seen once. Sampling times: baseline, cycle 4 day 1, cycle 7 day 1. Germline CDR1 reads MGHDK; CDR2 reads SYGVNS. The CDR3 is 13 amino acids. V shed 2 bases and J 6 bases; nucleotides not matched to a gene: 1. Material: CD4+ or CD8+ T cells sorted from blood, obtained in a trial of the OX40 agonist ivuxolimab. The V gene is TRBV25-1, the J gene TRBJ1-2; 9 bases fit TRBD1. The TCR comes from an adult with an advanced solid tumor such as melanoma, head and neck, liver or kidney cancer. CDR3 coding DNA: TGTGCCAGCAGTGAACGGACAGGGGATGGCTACACCTTC. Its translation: CASSERTGDGYTF.